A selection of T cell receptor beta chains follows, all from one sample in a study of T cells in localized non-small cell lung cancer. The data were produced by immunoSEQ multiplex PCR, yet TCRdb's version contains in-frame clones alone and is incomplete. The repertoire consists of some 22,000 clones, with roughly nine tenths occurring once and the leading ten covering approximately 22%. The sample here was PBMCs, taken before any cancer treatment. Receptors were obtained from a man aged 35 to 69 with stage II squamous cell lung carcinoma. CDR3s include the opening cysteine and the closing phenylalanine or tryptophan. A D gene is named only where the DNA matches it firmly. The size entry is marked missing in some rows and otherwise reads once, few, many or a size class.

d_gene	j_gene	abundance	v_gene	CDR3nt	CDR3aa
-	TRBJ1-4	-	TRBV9	TGTGCCAGCAGCGGTCAATGGGGCGATGGAACTAATGAAAAACTGTTTTTT	CASSGQWGDGTNEKLFF
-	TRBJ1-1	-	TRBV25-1	TGTGCCAGCAGGGACGGCTGGTCGAGAAGTGAAGCTTTCTTT	CASRDGWSRSEAFF
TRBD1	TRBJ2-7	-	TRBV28	TGTGCCAGCAGTTTGGACCGGGACAGGGTTACATTCACCTACGAGCAGTACTTC	CASSLDRDRVTFTYEQYF
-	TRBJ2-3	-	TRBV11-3	TGTGCCAGCAGCTTCGGGCTGAGCACAGATACGCAGTATTTT	CASSFGLSTDTQYF
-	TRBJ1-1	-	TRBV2	TGTGCCAGCGAGCTTGGACAGACTTTCTTT	CASELGQTFF
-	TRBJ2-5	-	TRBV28	TGTGCCAGCTCCCTTCCTGTGACCAGCGAAGAGACCCAGTACTTC	CASSLPVTSEETQYF
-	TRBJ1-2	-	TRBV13	TGTGCCAGCAGCTTGGGGCCCGGGGGGGGCTACACCTTC	CASSLGPGGGYTF
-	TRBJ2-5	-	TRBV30	TGTGCCTCACAAGGGGGGACGGGATATCCCCAGTACTTC	CASQGGTGYPQYF
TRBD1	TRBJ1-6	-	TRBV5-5	TGTGCCAGCAGCCGCCCCGGGACAGACGGATCACCCCTCCACTTT	CASSRPGTDGSPLHF
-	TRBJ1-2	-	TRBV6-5	TGTGCCAGCAGCCCTGAGACAGCCGCTGGGGGCTACACCTTC	CASSPETAAGGYTF
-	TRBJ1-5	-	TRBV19	TGTGCCAGTATTGGGGGAGACAGCGGCAATCAGCCCCAGCATTTT	CASIGGDSGNQPQHF
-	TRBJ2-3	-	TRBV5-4	TGTGCCAGCAGCTTGGGAGTAGCTTCAGATACGCAGTATTTT	CASSLGVASDTQYF
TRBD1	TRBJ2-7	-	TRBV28	TGTGCCAGCAACAGACAGGGACCTACCTACGAGCAGTACTTC	CASNRQGPTYEQYF
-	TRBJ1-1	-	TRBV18	TGTGCCAGCTCACCACCGTCAGGGATGGAGACTGAAGCTTTCTTT	CASSPPSGMETEAFF
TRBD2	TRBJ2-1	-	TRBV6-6	TGTGCCAGCATACGCCTAGCGGGAGGAAGAAATGAGCAGTTCTTC	CASIRLAGGRNEQFF
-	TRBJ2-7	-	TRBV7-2	TGTGCCAGCAGCTTAGTCCCTAGCTATTACGAGCAGTACTTC	CASSLVPSYYEQYF
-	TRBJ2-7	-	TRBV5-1	TGCGCCAGCAGCCCCCACCAAATACGGGAGTCCTACGAGCAGTACTTC	CASSPHQIRESYEQYF
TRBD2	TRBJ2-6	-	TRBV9	TGTGCCAGCAGCAGAGCGGGAGCTGGGGCCAACGTCCTGACTTTC	CASSRAGAGANVLTF
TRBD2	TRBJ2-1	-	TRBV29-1	TGCAGCGTTGAAGAGGGTCGGGGCGGGAGTTACAATGAGCAGTTCTTC	CSVEEGRGGSYNEQFF
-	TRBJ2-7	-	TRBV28	TGTGCCAGCAGTTCTACGACGGAGCCCTACGAGCAGTACTTC	CASSSTTEPYEQYF
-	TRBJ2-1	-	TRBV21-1	TGTGCCAGCAGCAAAGACAGTTACAACTACAATGAGCAGTTCTTC	CASSKDSYNYNEQFF
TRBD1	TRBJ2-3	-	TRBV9	TGTGCCAGCAGCACTAGACCAAGGGGGCGACCAGATACGCAGTATTTT	CASSTRPRGRPDTQYF
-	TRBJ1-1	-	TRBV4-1	TGCGCCAGCAGCCAAGAAGGGACCATGAACACTGAAGCTTTCTTT	CASSQEGTMNTEAFF
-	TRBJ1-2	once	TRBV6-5	TGTGCCAGCAGTTGGGACCACTATGGCTACACCTTC	CASSWDHYGYTF
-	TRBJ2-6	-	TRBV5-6	TGTGCCAGCAGCAGAAGACGGATCTCTGGGGCCAACGTCCTGACTTTC	CASSRRRISGANVLTF
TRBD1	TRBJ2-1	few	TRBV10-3	TGTGCCATCAGTGTCCAGGGACAGGGGACCAACAATGAGCAGTTCTTC	CAISVQGQGTNNEQFF
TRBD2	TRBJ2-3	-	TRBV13	TGTGCCAGCAGCTTAAAGGAGCGGGAGGATACGCAGTATTTT	CASSLKEREDTQYF
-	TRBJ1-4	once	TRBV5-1	TGCGCCAGCAGCTTGGCTCCGAATGAAAAACTGTTTTTT	CASSLAPNEKLFF
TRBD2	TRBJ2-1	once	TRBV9	TGTGCCAGCAGCGTAGCCGGGGGGGGATTCGAAGGCGATGAGCAGTTCTTC	CASSVAGGGFEGDEQFF
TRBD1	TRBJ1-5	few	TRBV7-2	TGTGCCAGCAATAACAGGGGGCTCAATCAGCCCCAGCATTTT	CASNNRGLNQPQHF
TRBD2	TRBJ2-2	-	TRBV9	TGTGCCAGCAGCGTAGGGACTAGCGGGAGCCCCGGGGAGCTGTTTTTT	CASSVGTSGSPGELFF
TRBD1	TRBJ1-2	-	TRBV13	TGTGCCAGCAGTATCCGGACAGGGGATTTTGGCTATGGCTACACCTTC	CASSIRTGDFGYGYTF